What follows describes a single T cell receptor (beta chain). The source of the sample is a study of blood T cell repertoires in COVID-19. The CDR3 contains 14 residues. The germline gives CDR1 SEHNR, CDR2 FQNEAQ (reference sequence). Trimming took 4 bases from V and 2 from J, leaving 9 bases between them. Clones were sequenced by immunoSEQ multiplex PCR, and TCRdb holds only the in-frame ones, with some missing. The table has about 110,000 clones, 88% seen once. The sample taken for sequencing was peripheral blood. This receptor was taken from a woman between 45 and 65 years old with acute or convalescent COVID-19. The V call is TRBV7-9, the J call TRBJ1-5; D may be TRBD1 (6 bases). The CDR3: CASSSDRGNQPQHF. CDR3 DNA sequence: TGTGCCAGCAGCTCGGACAGAGGCAATCAGCCCCAGCATTTT. Filled out from reference TRBV7-9 and TRBJ1-5, the complete variable domain reads DTGVSQNPRHKITKRGQNVTFRCDPISEHNRLYWYRQTLGQGPEFLTYFQNEAQLEKSRLLSDRFSAERPKGSFSTLEIQRTEQGDSAMYLCASSSDRGNQPQHFGDGTRLSIL.